This entry is about one TCR beta chain. Antigen unknown. Using immunoSEQ multiplex PCR, the repertoire was profiled, and TCRdb retains in-frame clones only, with some absent. The sample includes fewer than 90,000 clones, 85% to 95% of them seen just once. This specimen comes from a study of T cell responses to AZD1222 COVID-19 vaccine. Findings of the study overall: Females made up more of the donors, who were largely white British, and clonal diversity may have come out too low.

V lost 5 bases and J lost 5; bases outside the gene matches: 3. Germline lookup yields CDR1 SGHNT and CDR2 YENEEA. The CDR3 runs to 14 residues. The J gene is TRBJ2-2, the V gene TRBV11-3; 9 positions match TRBD1. The receptor was isolated from an adult who received the AZD1222 COVID-19 vaccine. The sample in question was peripheral blood, obtained 28 days after the second AZD1222 dose. CDR3 nucleotide sequence: TGTGCCAGCAGCCTAGGACAGGGGACCGGGGAGCTGTTTTTT. Translated, it gives CASSLGQGTGELFF.